Shown below are 27 T cell receptor beta chains from a single sample sequenced in a study of metastatic and nonmetastatic thyroid tumors. Before thyroid surgery, none of the patients had received any treatment. Via MiXCR, TCRdb re-called the PCR reads. The sample lists around 18,000 clones, about 34% occurring once. The sequencing input was tumor tissue. The receptors stem from a female donor with papillary thyroid cancer or a benign thyroid nodule (not recorded which). Some clones in this sample may be carry-over from other donors' samples.

This sequence joins TRBV11-1 and TRBJ2-5; 9 bases fit TRBD2. Germline V lookup: CDR1 SGHAT, CDR2 FQDESV (reference sequence). This CDR3 is 15 amino acids long. The V and J ends lost 9 bases and 1 base, in that order; junction bases with no gene match: 9. CDR3 in amino acids: CASNSAGGPQETQYF. CDR3 in DNA: TGTGCCAGTAACTCAGCGGGGGGCCCCCAAGAGACCCAGTACTTC.

This clone was recorded many times. The chain uses TRBV11-2 and TRBJ2-5, with D hard to call. The CDR3 is made up of 13 amino acids. With 1 base removed from V and 6 bases from J, the gap between germline ends came to 9 bases. Germline CDR1 reads SGHAT; CDR2 reads FQNNGV. In DNA, the CDR3 is TGTGCCAGCAGCTTAGCGGTATCCAAGACCCAGTACTTC. Protein: CASSLAVSKTQYF.

This clone is medium-sized in the sample. The V and J genes are TRBV20-1 and TRBJ1-2; no firm D call. V lost 2 bases to trimming and J lost 4 bases, with 11 bases between them. The CDR3 runs to 13 residues. Germline-derived CDR1 and CDR2 are DFQATT and SNEGSKA (reference sequence). DNA of the CDR3: TGCAGTGCTAGAATTCAACCAGCCTATGGCTACACCTTC. It codes for CSARIQPAYGYTF.

This clone was observed at least ten times. Other nucleotide sequences from this sample produce the same CDR3. The chain employs TRBV9 and TRBJ2-5, with a possible D match to TRBD1 (6 bases). CDR1 is SGDLS, CDR2 YYNGEE, per germline. The CDR3 has 14 residues. The germline V and J ends were trimmed by 3 bases and 2 bases, with 11 bases remaining between them. Written as DNA, the CDR3 is TGTGCCAGCAGCGCCGGGACAATTCAAGAGACCCAGTACTTC. Protein sequence: CASSAGTIQETQYF.

By share, this clone ranks as medium-sized (0.01 to 0.1%). V usage is TRBV20-1 and J usage is TRBJ2-7; 10 nucleotides line up with TRBD2. Per germline, CDR1 DFQATT and CDR2 SNEGSKA (reference sequence). This CDR3 region has 15 residues. Trimming took 6 bases from V and 7 from J; bases not matched to a gene: 15. The CDR3 DNA reads TGCAGTGCCACTACTAGCGGGACCTTGTATGGGGAGCAGTACTTC. It is translated as CSATTSGTLYGEQYF.

This clone was detected a few times. The rearrangement links TRBV6-2 or TRBV6-3 to TRBJ1-1; 10 nucleotides align to TRBD1. The germline V gene encodes CDR1 MNHEY and CDR2 SVGEGT. The CDR3 has 15 residues. V trimming: 4 bases; J trimming: 3 bases; junction bases outside the gene matches: 5. The CDR3 protein is CASSSLTGGHTEAFF. The CDR3 DNA sequence: TGTGCCAGCAGTTCCTTGACAGGGGGCCACACTGAAGCTTTCTTT.

This clone ranks as medium-sized. The J gene is TRBJ2-1, the V gene TRBV7-2; weak D call: TRBD2 (5 bases). The germline CDR1 and CDR2 sequences are SGHTA and FQGNSA. The CDR3 consists of 15 residues. V lost 5 bases, J lost 0 bases, and 11 bases lay in between. This chain's CDR3 is CASSEDLYSYNEQFF. The CDR3 bases are TGTGCCAGCAGCGAGGACTTATACTCCTACAATGAGCAGTTCTTC.

The CDR3: CASSPPQVDTGELFF. The CDR3 nucleotides are TGTGCCAGCAGTCCCCCACAGGTGGACACCGGGGAGCTGTTTTTT. The chain uses TRBV6-1 and TRBJ2-2; D may be TRBD1 (5 bases). The CDR3 covers 15 residues. Trimming took off 5 bases at V and 3 bases at J, with 13 bases between the two ends. Germline CDR1 and CDR2: MNHNS and SASEGT.

This chain joins TRBV27 and TRBJ1-3; D gene unclear. This CDR3 is 13 amino acids long. Germline loops: CDR1 MNHEY, CDR2 SMNVEV (reference sequence). V shed 4 bases and J shed 2 bases, with 6 bases lying between them. This CDR3 reads CASSWQTGNTIYF. CDR3 DNA sequence: TGTGCCAGCAGTTGGCAGACTGGAAACACCATATATTTT.

This clone has at least ten counts. The chain is built from TRBV5-6 and TRBJ2-7; D not certain. The CDR3 runs 14 residues. V gave up 4 bases and J gave up 0 bases, with 11 bases separating them. Germline assignment: CDR1 SGHDT and CDR2 YYEEEE. The CDR3 sequence is CASSRVPSSYEQYF. In DNA, the CDR3 is TGTGCCAGCAGCAGGGTCCCGAGCTCCTACGAGCAGTACTTC.

This clone has only a few counts. The chain recombines TRBV19 with TRBJ2-3; D gene uncertain. CDR3 size: 13 residues. V shed 5 bases and J shed 2 bases, with 8 bases lying between them. CDR1 is LNHDA and CDR2 is SQIVND in the germline V gene (reference sequence). The CDR3 is CASSRSITDTQYF. The CDR3 bases are TGTGCCAGTAGTCGCAGCATCACAGATACGCAGTATTTT.

The chain has TRBV6-1 and TRBJ2-7, with 9 bases aligning to TRBD1. The length of the CDR3 is 14 residues. V lost 5 bases, J lost 2 bases, and 4 bases stayed unmatched. Germline CDR1 and CDR2: MNHNS and SASEGT. The CDR3 DNA reads TGTGCCAGCAGTTCCACAGGGGGCCCCTACGAGCAGTACTTC. Translated: CASSSTGGPYEQYF.

This clone was recorded a few times. This may come from a read error, since a much larger clone is one base off. The chain recombines TRBV6-2 or TRBV6-3 with TRBJ2-2; D is ambiguous. The CDR3 is 15 amino acids. V lost 0 bases and J 8 bases, leaving 13 bases between the germline ends. CDR1 is MNHEY, CDR2 SVGEGT, per germline. CDR3 residues: CASSYSMNRVGELFF. CDR3 nucleotide sequence: TGTGCCAGCAGTTACTCGATGAACCGGGTAGGGGAGCTGTTTTTT.

This clone was seen a few times. This chain links TRBV28 with TRBJ2-1; D is possibly TRBD2 (5 bases). Germline V gene data show CDR1 as MDHEN and CDR2 as SYDVKM. CDR3 length equals 16 residues. V was cut by 3 bases and J by 1 base, with 13 bases left in between. CDR3 nucleotide sequence: TGTGCCAGCAGTTTTGGCGGCACGGGGTCCTACAATGAGCAGTTCTTC. Protein: CASSFGGTGSYNEQFF.

Here the CDR3 reads CASSQAGSGEQYF. Here the CDR3 DNA reads TGTGCCAGCAGCCAAGCGGGTAGTGGGGAGCAGTACTTC. The rearrangement joins TRBV3-1 to TRBJ2-7; D uncertain. Germline CDR1 is LGHDT and CDR2 is YNNKEL (reference sequence). The CDR3 is 13 amino acids. The V end lost 1 base, the J end lost 7 bases, and 11 bases lay between the germline ends.

This clone came up many times. The chain uses TRBV20-1 and TRBJ2-2; 7 bases agree with TRBD1. This CDR3 region has 15 residues. With 3 bases clipped from V and 0 bases from J, the junction kept 4 bases outside the gene matches. Germline CDR1 reads DFQATT; CDR2 reads SNEGSKA (reference sequence). For the CDR3, the DNA is TGCAGTGCTAGTGCTCAGGGGGCGAACACCGGGGAGCTGTTTTTT. Translated: CSASAQGANTGELFF.

In this sample, this clone turned up many times. This sequence may be a read error, since a much larger clone differs from it by one base. The identical CDR3 is also encoded by other nucleotide sequences in the sample. The chain recombines TRBV20-1 with TRBJ1-4; the D is unclear. From germline, CDR1 is DFQATT and CDR2 SNEGSKA (reference sequence). The CDR3 sequence is 12 residues long. CDR3 sequence reads: CSARDEEEKLFF. The CDR3 DNA follows: TGCAGTGCTAGAGATGAGGAGGAAAAATTGTTTTTT.

This clone came up many times. V gene TRBV3-1 combines with J gene TRBJ2-1; D possibly matches TRBD1 or TRBD2 (5 bases each). This CDR3 comprises 13 residues. In germline, CDR1 is LGHDT, CDR2 YNNKEL (reference sequence). Trimming cost V 4 bases and J 12 bases, with 16 bases left between them. CDR3 sequence: CASSPGTVERQFF. DNA for the CDR3: TGTGCCAGCAGCCCCGGGACCGTCGAACGGCAGTTCTTC.

The DNA of the CDR3 is TGCGCCAGCAGCTTACTAGGGCCTAAATCTTACAATGAGCAGTTCTTC. It codes for CASSLLGPKSYNEQFF. The chain uses TRBV4-1 and TRBJ2-1; tentative D call: TRBD2 (5 bases). Germline loops: CDR1 MGHRA, CDR2 YSYEKL. The CDR3 extends over 16 amino acids. V lost 5 bases, J lost 4 bases, and 18 bases lay in between.

This clone occurred many times. The CDR3 DNA is TGTGCCAGCATTAATAACGGGGAAAAACTGTTTTTT. The encoded protein is CASINNGEKLFF. The V call is TRBV2, the J call TRBJ1-4; D gene uncertain. CDR3 length equals 12 residues. V lost 7 bases to trimming and J lost 8 bases, with 11 bases between them. CDR1 is SNHLY, CDR2 FYNNEI, per germline. Complete variable domain (other parts from reference TRBV2 and TRBJ1-4): EPEVTQTPSHQVTQMGQEVILRCVPISNHLYFYWYRQILGQKVEFLVSFYNNEISEKSEIFDDQFSVERPDGSNFTLKIRSTKLEDSAMYFCASINNGEKLFFGSGTQLSVL.

A note on this clone: Since no conserved phenylalanine or tryptophan closes the CDR3, a read error is the likely cause. The chain employs TRBV11-1 and TRBJ2-7, with D perhaps TRBD1 or TRBD2 (5 bases each). The CDR3 spans 16 residues. CDR1 SGHAT and CDR2 FQDESV come from the germline V gene (reference sequence). The CDR3 is CVSSRSEAGKRYEQYY. The CDR3 nucleotides read TGTGTCAGCAGCCGCTCGGAGGCAGGGAAGAGGTACGAGCAGTACTAC.

This chain joins TRBV19 and TRBJ2-7; TRBD2 matches at 14 bases. Trimming at V came to 4 bases and at J to 6 bases, leaving 8 bases not matched to a gene. The V gene's germline CDR1 is LNHDA and CDR2 SQIVND (reference sequence). The CDR3 has 16 residues. CDR3 DNA sequence: TGTGCCAGTAGTACGACTAGCGGGAGGGCCGGGGGCGAGCAGTACTTC. Its protein product is CASSTTSGRAGGEQYF. The full variable domain, with the rest looked up from reference TRBV19 and TRBJ2-7, is DGGITQSPKYLFRKEGQNVTLSCEQNLNHDAMYWYRQDPGQGLRLIYYSQIVNDFQKGDIAEGYSVSREKKESFPLTVTSAQKNPTAFYLCASSTTSGRAGGEQYFGPGTRLTVT.

The sample holds a few counts of this clone. The chain joins TRBV27 to TRBJ2-1; D is undetermined. V was pared by 4 bases and J by 10 bases, with 20 bases between. The length of the CDR3 is 15 residues. In germline, CDR1 is MNHEY, CDR2 SMNVEV (reference sequence). The CDR3 reads CASSSSVSLTWEQFF. Written as DNA, the CDR3 is TGTGCCAGCAGTTCCTCGGTCTCCCTTACCTGGGAGCAGTTCTTC.

The V call is TRBV19, the J call TRBJ2-7, with D tentatively TRBD2 (7 bases). V was cut by 9 bases and J by 0 bases, with 24 bases left in between. The CDR3 has 17 amino acids. In germline, CDR1 is LNHDA, CDR2 SQIVND (reference sequence). For the CDR3, the DNA is TGTGCCAGCTCCCCAACCTCGGGGGGCTCAAGCTCCTACGAGCAGTACTTC. It codes for CASSPTSGGSSSYEQYF.

The rearrangement uses TRBV4-3 and TRBJ2-7, with D unclear. The CDR3 is 13 amino acids. CDR1 and CDR2 (germline): LGHNA, YSLEER. V lost 2 bases and J 6 bases, leaving 11 bases between the germline ends. CDR3 DNA sequence: TGCGCCAGCAGCCAATTGAAGGTGAGCGAGCAGTACTTC. It is translated as CASSQLKVSEQYF.

This clone was seen a handful of times. The rearrangement joins TRBV20-1 to TRBJ2-3, with 10 bases matching TRBD2. V lost 5 bases and J lost 2; bases outside the gene matches: 4. Germline CDR1 is DFQATT and CDR2 is SNEGSKA (reference sequence). The CDR3 runs to 14 residues. The CDR3 region has the DNA TGCAGTGCTGCCGGGACTAGCGACACAGATACGCAGTATTTT. Translating gives CSAAGTSDTDTQYF.

Only a few counts were recorded for this clone. The chain combines TRBV28 with TRBJ2-3; tentative D call: TRBD2 (5 bases). CDR1 and CDR2 (germline): MDHEN, SYDVKM. The V end lost 6 bases, the J end lost 7 bases, and 11 bases lay between the germline ends. The CDR3 totals 12 residues. The CDR3 sequence: CASSSRANTQYF. The CDR3 region has the DNA TGTGCCAGCAGCTCGAGGGCGAATACGCAGTATTTT.